The rows below give T cell receptor beta chains drawn from one sample of a study of T cells in Graves' hyperthyroidism and ophthalmopathy. Each CDR3 protein gets one entry after TCRdb re-called the multiplex PCR reads with MiXCR. The sample shows around 700,000 distinct CDR3 sequences, under 20% of them seen only once. The sample comprised blood. These receptors were obtained from a woman between 45 and 65 years old with Graves' hyperthyroidism that later progressed to Graves' ophthalmopathy. Both conserved end residues are part of each CDR3. A D gene is named only where the DNA matches it firmly. The listing skips clone size in some rows; elsewhere it reads once, few, many or a size class.

V gene,CDR3 length,J gene,clone size,D gene,CDR3 protein,CDR3 DNA
TRBV4-1,16,TRBJ2-7,NA,TRBD2,CASSQTRGGRSYEQYF,TGCGCCAGCAGCCAAACCCGGGGGGGCCGGTCCTACGAGCAGTACTTC
TRBV14,19,TRBJ2-6,NA,NA,CASSQSPWDLSSGANVLTF,TGTGCCAGCAGCCAATCTCCTTGGGACCTGAGCTCTGGGGCCAACGTCCTGACTTTC
TRBV6-1,11,TRBJ1-2,NA,NA,CASGREGGYTF,TGTGCCAGCGGGCGGGAGGGCGGCTACACCTTC
TRBV7-9,13,TRBJ2-3,many,NA,CASSLSYTDTQYF,TGTGCCAGCAGCTTAAGTTACACAGATACGCAGTATTTT
TRBV20-1,14,TRBJ1-4,NA,NA,CSAKAPATNEKLFF,TGCAGTGCCAAGGCGCCTGCAACTAATGAAAAACTGTTTTTT
TRBV15,14,TRBJ2-7,few,NA,CATSNRDSPYEQYF,TGTGCCACCAGCAACCGAGACAGTCCCTACGAGCAGTACTTC
TRBV2,13,TRBJ1-1,many,NA,CASRPGAGTEAFF,TGTGCCAGCAGGCCCGGGGCTGGCACTGAAGCTTTCTTT
TRBV6-1,15,TRBJ2-7,NA,TRBD2,CASSDPSGGPYEQYF,TGTGCCAGCAGTGACCCTAGCGGGGGACCTTACGAGCAGTACTTC
TRBV6-1,15,TRBJ2-5,few,TRBD1,CASSPRTGVRETQYF,TGTGCCAGCAGTCCTCGGACAGGGGTCCGTGAGACCCAGTACTTC
TRBV7-8,14,TRBJ2-7,NA,TRBD1,CASTGGTGRYEQYF,TGTGCCAGCACCGGAGGGACAGGACGCTACGAGCAGTACTTC
TRBV11-2,15,TRBJ2-6,NA,NA,CASSFPISGANVLTF,TGTGCCAGCAGCTTCCCTATCTCTGGGGCCAACGTCCTGACTTTC
TRBV5-6,14,TRBJ1-2,NA,NA,CASSLKAPHYGYTF,TGTGCCAGCAGCTTGAAGGCACCCCACTATGGCTACACCTTC
TRBV7-9,16,TRBJ2-3,once,NA,CASSFRGGTSTDTQYF,TGTGCCAGCAGCTTTCGAGGGGGAACTAGCACAGATACGCAGTATTTT
TRBV19,13,TRBJ1-2,few,NA,CASNYPANYGYTF,TGTGCCAGTAACTATCCGGCTAACTATGGCTACACCTTC
TRBV11-2,14,TRBJ1-1,many,TRBD1,CASSFGQGATEAFF,TGTGCCAGCAGCTTCGGGCAGGGGGCGACTGAAGCTTTCTTT
TRBV6-1,14,TRBJ2-3,NA,NA,CASRAIGEPDTQYF,TGTGCCAGCAGAGCAATCGGAGAGCCAGATACGCAGTATTTT
TRBV15,15,TRBJ1-4,NA,NA,CATSSGAGGEEKLFF,TGTGCCACCAGCAGCGGGGCGGGGGGGGAAGAAAAACTGTTTTTT
TRBV18,14,TRBJ1-1,many,NA,CASSVGQRNTEAFF,TGTGCCAGCTCAGTAGGACAGCGAAACACTGAAGCTTTCTTT
TRBV13,18,TRBJ1-3,few,NA,CASSTQRRGGTSGNTIYF,TGTGCCAGCAGCACACAAAGACGGGGGGGTACCTCTGGAAACACCATATATTTT
TRBV2,15,TRBJ1-5,few,NA,CASSEARREGQPQHF,TGTGCCAGCAGTGAAGCGAGAAGGGAAGGGCAGCCCCAGCATTTT
TRBV12-3/TRBV12-4,14,TRBJ1-2,many,TRBD1,CASSEKGGGYGYTF,TGTGCCAGCTCCGAGAAAGGGGGCGGCTATGGCTACACCTTC
TRBV25-1,15,TRBJ2-7,NA,NA,CASSARGVSAYEQYF,TGTGCCAGCAGCGCACGAGGGGTTTCGGCCTACGAGCAGTACTTC
TRBV7-2,15,TRBJ1-3,few,NA,CASSPTGGPGNTIYF,TGTGCCAGCAGCCCGACCGGGGGGCCGGGAAACACCATATATTTT
TRBV6-2/TRBV6-3,16,TRBJ2-1,many,TRBD1,CASSRTGTGVNNEQFF,TGTGCCAGCAGCCGCACTGGGACAGGGGTTAACAATGAGCAGTTCTTC
TRBV5-1,15,TRBJ1-6,NA,TRBD1,CASSGPGTDNSPLHF,TGCGCCAGCAGCGGCCCGGGGACAGATAATTCACCCCTCCACTTT
TRBV19,15,TRBJ2-5,NA,NA,CASSLSSGGMETQYF,TGTGCCAGTAGCCTATCATCAGGGGGGATGGAGACCCAGTACTTC
TRBV7-8,17,TRBJ1-2,NA,TRBD1,CASSLGVDRDRVYGYTF,TGTGCCAGCAGCTTAGGGGTAGATAGGGACAGGGTCTATGGCTACACCTTC
TRBV9,15,TRBJ1-4,many,NA,CASSEYSTTNEKLFF,TGTGCCAGCAGCGAATACAGCACAACTAATGAAAAACTGTTTTTT
TRBV3-1,19,TRBJ2-5,NA,TRBD2,CASSQGLVSGGPTKETQYF,TGTGCCAGCAGCCAAGGATTGGTTAGCGGGGGCCCTACAAAAGAGACCCAGTACTTC
TRBV6-1,15,TRBJ1-1,NA,NA,CASSDVGTMNTEAFF,TGTGCCAGCAGTGATGTTGGGACCATGAACACTGAAGCTTTCTTT
TRBV20-1,16,TRBJ1-5,NA,NA,CSATPGRWYSNQPQHF,TGCAGTGCTACTCCGGGACGGTGGTATAGCAATCAGCCCCAGCATTTT
TRBV19,14,TRBJ2-3,NA,NA,CASSIGGASDTQYF,TGTGCCAGTAGTATCGGTGGAGCTTCAGATACGCAGTATTTT
TRBV7-9,16,TRBJ2-6,many,TRBD1,CASIETGENGANVLTF,TGTGCCAGCATCGAAACAGGGGAAAATGGGGCCAACGTCCTGACTTTC
TRBV6-2/TRBV6-3,13,TRBJ1-5,NA,NA,CASRGPGTRSQHF,TGTGCCAGCAGAGGCCCCGGGACCCGATCCCAGCATTTT
TRBV3-1,15,TRBJ1-4,many,TRBD1,CASSPIRGREEKLFF,TGTGCCAGCAGCCCAATCAGGGGGCGTGAAGAAAAACTGTTTTTT
TRBV5-4,14,TRBJ1-1,NA,NA,CASSHGISETEAFF,TGTGCCAGCAGCCATGGCATATCCGAAACTGAAGCTTTCTTT
TRBV4-1,16,TRBJ2-3,few,NA,CASSQGRGLPMDTQYF,TGCGCCAGCAGCCAAGGCAGAGGACTACCCATGGATACGCAGTATTTT
TRBV7-3,15,TRBJ2-1,NA,NA,CASSRKGSLYSEQFF,TGTGCCAGCAGCCGCAAGGGAAGCTTATACAGTGAGCAGTTCTTC
TRBV5-1,13,TRBJ1-2,NA,NA,CASSLGPRHGYTF,TGCGCCAGCAGCCTGGGCCCTAGACATGGCTACACCTTC
TRBV5-8,16,TRBJ2-2,few,NA,CASSPGYETVTGELFF,TGTGCCAGCAGCCCGGGCTACGAGACAGTAACCGGGGAGCTGTTTTTT
TRBV29-1,11,TRBJ1-2,NA,NA,CSVTGLYGYTF,TGCAGCGTCACAGGGCTCTATGGCTACACCTTC
TRBV7-6,17,TRBJ2-1,NA,NA,CASSSPLGRGDYNEQFF,TGTGCCAGCAGCTCCCCCCTTGGGCGGGGTGACTACAATGAGCAGTTCTTC
TRBV30,16,TRBJ1-1,many,NA,CAWSVWVPGVIAEAFF,TGTGCCTGGAGTGTATGGGTCCCAGGGGTAATAGCTGAAGCTTTCTTT
TRBV24-1,13,TRBJ1-1,few,NA,CATKLRQTAEAFF,TGTGCCACCAAACTTCGACAAACGGCCGAAGCTTTCTTT
TRBV4-1,14,TRBJ2-2,NA,TRBD1,CASSQRTGAGELFF,TGCGCCAGCAGCCAAAGGACAGGGGCCGGGGAGCTGTTTTTT
TRBV6-2/TRBV6-3,16,TRBJ1-1,NA,NA,CASSYGGRALNTEAFF,TGTGCCAGCAGTTACGGGGGAAGGGCCCTGAACACTGAAGCTTTCTTT
TRBV9,12,TRBJ1-1,many,NA,CASSKENTEAFF,TGTGCCAGCAGCAAAGAGAACACTGAAGCTTTCTTT
TRBV6-1,19,TRBJ2-5,NA,TRBD2,CATQNTPGLAGAMLETQYF,TGTGCCACCCAAAACACACCGGGACTAGCGGGGGCCATGCTAGAGACCCAGTACTTC
TRBV7-9,13,TRBJ2-3,many,TRBD2,CATIRGVGDTQYF,TGTGCCACCATCCGGGGGGTGGGAGATACGCAGTATTTT
TRBV20-1,16,TRBJ2-3,NA,NA,CSAQLPGHGFTDTQYF,TGCAGTGCGCAATTACCGGGACACGGATTCACAGATACGCAGTATTTT
TRBV9,14,TRBJ1-3,NA,NA,CASSVSVTGNTIYF,TGTGCCAGCAGCGTGTCGGTCACTGGAAACACCATATATTTT
TRBV4-1,15,TRBJ1-5,few,NA,CASSQNEGWGQPQHF,TGCGCCAGCAGCCAAAATGAGGGTTGGGGTCAGCCCCAGCATTTT
TRBV10-3,13,TRBJ1-2,NA,NA,CAISWESNYGYTF,TGTGCCATCAGTTGGGAGTCTAACTATGGCTACACCTTC
TRBV19,13,TRBJ2-5,NA,NA,CASRRGFQETQYF,TGTGCCAGTAGGCGCGGCTTCCAAGAGACCCAGTACTTC
TRBV28,12,TRBJ2-3,NA,NA,CASSNREDTQYF,TGTGCCAGCAGTAACAGGGAGGATACGCAGTATTTT
TRBV9,16,TRBJ2-5,few,NA,CASSVGIIGGTGTQYF,TGTGCCAGCAGCGTAGGAATAATTGGCGGCACGGGGACCCAGTACTTC
TRBV7-2,15,TRBJ2-1,many,NA,CASSLEIGDPNEQFF,TGTGCCAGCAGCTTAGAGATCGGGGACCCGAATGAGCAGTTCTTC
TRBV7-9,16,TRBJ1-4,many,NA,CASSTTSGAVEEKLFF,TGTGCCAGCAGCACAACATCGGGGGCCGTAGAAGAAAAACTGTTTTTT
TRBV7-2,15,TRBJ1-2,many,TRBD1,CASSSSGQGATGYTF,TGTGCCAGCAGCTCATCAGGACAGGGGGCGACTGGCTACACCTTC